The entry below describes one T cell receptor beta chain. Its antigen is unidentified. This entry is derived from a study of cytomegalovirus exposure and HLA in healthy donors. Study-wide results and limits: A prior analysis recorded that most TCR beta V segments were productive about 87% or about 30% of the time. There were a few CMV-associated chains whose specificity for CMV antigens was confirmed in vitro. Follow-up analysis found HLA locus-dependent TCR association rates, highest for DRB1 and lowest for HLA-C.

Researchers ran the PCR with 60 Vbeta and 13 Jbeta primers. Assay: immunoSEQ multiplex PCR; the TCRdb copy retains only in-frame clones and omits some. Of some 150,000 clones in the sample, around 80% were seen once. Donors showed nominal health when sampled, although they likely had unrecorded immune exposures. The CDR3 covers 11 residues. Material for sequencing was PBMCs. The V gene is TRBV21-1, the J gene TRBJ2-2; TRBD2, the table's D call, lacks a check against the DNA. TRBV21-1 is assigned pseudogene status. This sequence was found in a woman aged 35 to 49 in good health and CMV-seronegative. Here the CDR3 DNA reads TGTGCCAACTCGGGTACCGGGGAGCTGTTTTTT. Translation: CANSGTGELFF.